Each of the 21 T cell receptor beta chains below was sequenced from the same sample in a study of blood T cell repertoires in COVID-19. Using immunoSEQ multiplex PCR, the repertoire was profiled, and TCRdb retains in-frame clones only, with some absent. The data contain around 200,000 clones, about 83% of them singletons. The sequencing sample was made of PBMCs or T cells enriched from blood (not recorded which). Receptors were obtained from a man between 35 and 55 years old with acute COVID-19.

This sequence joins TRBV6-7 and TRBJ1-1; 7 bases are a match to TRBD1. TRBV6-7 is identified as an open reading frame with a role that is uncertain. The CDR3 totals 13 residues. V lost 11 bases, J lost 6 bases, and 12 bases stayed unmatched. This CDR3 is CAGTRYRGAEAFF. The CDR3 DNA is TGTGCCGGAACCCGGTACAGGGGTGCTGAAGCTTTCTTT.

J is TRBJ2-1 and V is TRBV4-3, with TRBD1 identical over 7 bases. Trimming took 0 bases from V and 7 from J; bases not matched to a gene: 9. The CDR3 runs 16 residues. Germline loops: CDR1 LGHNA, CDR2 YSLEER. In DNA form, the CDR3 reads TGCGCCAGCAGCCAAGACCAGACAGGGAGAGGGAATGAGCAGTTCTTC. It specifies CASSQDQTGRGNEQFF.

CDR3 DNA: TGCGCCAGCAGCCAGGGGGAGGGGGGGTACGAGCAGTACTTC. It translates to CASSQGEGGYEQYF. The chain couples TRBV4-1 to TRBJ2-7; D possibly corresponds to TRBD2 (7 bases). The CDR3 covers 14 residues. Germline CDR1 MGHRA, CDR2 YSYEKL. Trimming took off 3 bases at V and 4 bases at J, with 13 bases between the two ends.

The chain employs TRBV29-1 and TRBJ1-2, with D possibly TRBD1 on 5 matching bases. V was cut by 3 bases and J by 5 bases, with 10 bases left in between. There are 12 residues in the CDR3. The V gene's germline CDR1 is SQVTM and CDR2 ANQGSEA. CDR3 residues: CSVDRGEYGYTF. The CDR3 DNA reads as TGCAGCGTTGATCGGGGGGAATATGGCTACACCTTC.

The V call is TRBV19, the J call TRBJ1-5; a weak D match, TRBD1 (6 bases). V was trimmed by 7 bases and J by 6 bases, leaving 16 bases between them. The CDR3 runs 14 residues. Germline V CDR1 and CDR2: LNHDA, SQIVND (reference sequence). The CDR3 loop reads CASIPGERGQPQHF. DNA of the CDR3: TGTGCCAGTATACCAGGGGAGAGAGGTCAGCCCCAGCATTTT.

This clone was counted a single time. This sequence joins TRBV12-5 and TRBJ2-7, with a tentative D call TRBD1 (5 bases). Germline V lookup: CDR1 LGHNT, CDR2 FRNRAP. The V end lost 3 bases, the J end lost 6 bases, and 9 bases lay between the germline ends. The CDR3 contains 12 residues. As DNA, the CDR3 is TGTGCTAGTGGTTTTGGGGCTCGCGAGCAGTACTTC. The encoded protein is CASGFGAREQYF.

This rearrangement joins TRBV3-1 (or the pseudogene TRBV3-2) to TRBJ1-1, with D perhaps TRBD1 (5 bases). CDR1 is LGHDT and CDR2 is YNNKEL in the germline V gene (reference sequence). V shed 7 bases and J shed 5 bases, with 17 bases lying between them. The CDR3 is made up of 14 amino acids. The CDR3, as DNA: TGTGCCAGCAAGGGAGGGGCGAAAGGGACTGAAGCTTTCTTT. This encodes CASKGGAKGTEAFF.

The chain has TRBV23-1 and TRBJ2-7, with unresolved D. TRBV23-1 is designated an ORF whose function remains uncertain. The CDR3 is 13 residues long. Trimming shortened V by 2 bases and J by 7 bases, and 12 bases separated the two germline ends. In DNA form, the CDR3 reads TGCGCCAGCAGTCAAGACCCAGGTGTGGAGCAGTACTTC. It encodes CASSQDPGVEQYF.

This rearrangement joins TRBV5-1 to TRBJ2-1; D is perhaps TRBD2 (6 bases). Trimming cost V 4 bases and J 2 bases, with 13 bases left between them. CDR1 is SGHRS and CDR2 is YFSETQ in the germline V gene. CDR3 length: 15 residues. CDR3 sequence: CASSTKTSTYNEQFF. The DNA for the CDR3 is TGCGCCAGCAGCACAAAAACTAGCACCTACAATGAGCAGTTCTTC.

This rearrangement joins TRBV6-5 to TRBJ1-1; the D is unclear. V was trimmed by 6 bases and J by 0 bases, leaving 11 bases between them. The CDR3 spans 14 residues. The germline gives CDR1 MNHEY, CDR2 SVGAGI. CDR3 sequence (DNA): TGTGCCAGCAGGCCAATAACAATGAACACTGAAGCTTTCTTT. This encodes CASRPITMNTEAFF.

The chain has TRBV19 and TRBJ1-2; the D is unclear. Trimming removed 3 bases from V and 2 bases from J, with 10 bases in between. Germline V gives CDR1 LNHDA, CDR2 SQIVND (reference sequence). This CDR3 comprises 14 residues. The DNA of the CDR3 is TGTGCCAGTAGTATCGAATCGGGGAACTATGGCTACACCTTC. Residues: CASSIESGNYGYTF.

In nucleotides, the CDR3 is TGTGCCACCAGTGACGGGACAGGGGAAATCGGTGAGCAGTTCTTC. This gives the protein CATSDGTGEIGEQFF. The chain employs TRBV24-1 and TRBJ2-1, with 10 bases identical to TRBD1. This CDR3 comprises 15 residues. CDR1 KGHDR and CDR2 SFDVKD come from the germline V gene. With 4 bases clipped from V and 9 bases from J, the junction kept 8 bases outside the gene matches.

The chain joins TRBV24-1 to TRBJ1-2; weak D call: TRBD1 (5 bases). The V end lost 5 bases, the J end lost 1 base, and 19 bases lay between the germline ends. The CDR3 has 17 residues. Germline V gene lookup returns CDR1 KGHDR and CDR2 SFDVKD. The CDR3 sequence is CATSGHRRQKSNYGYTF. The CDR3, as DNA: TGTGCCACCAGTGGGCATAGGCGACAGAAAAGTAACTATGGCTACACCTTC.

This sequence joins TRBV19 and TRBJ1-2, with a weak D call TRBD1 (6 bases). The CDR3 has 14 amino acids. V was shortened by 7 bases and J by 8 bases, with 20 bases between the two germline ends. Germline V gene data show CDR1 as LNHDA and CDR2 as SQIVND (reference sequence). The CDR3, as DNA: TGTGCCAGTAAGCCCCGAGGAGTGAGGGGGGGCTACACCTTC. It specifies CASKPRGVRGGYTF.

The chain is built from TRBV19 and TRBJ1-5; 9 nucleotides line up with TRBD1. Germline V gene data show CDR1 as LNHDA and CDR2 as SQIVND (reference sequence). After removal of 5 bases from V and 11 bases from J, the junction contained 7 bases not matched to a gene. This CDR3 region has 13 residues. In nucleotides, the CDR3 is TGTGCCAGTAGTCCAGGACAGGGGACGGCCCAGCATTTT. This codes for CASSPGQGTAQHF. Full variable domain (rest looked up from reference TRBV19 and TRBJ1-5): DGGITQSPKYLFRKEGQNVTLSCEQNLNHDAMYWYRQDPGQGLRLIYYSQIVNDFQKGDIAEGYSVSREKKESFPLTVTSAQKNPTAFYLCASSPGQGTAQHFGDGTRLSIL.

The CDR3 nucleotides read TGTGCCAGAAGCTTGGTCGGTACGGTGAGAGAGAGCTCTGGAAACACCATATATTTT. Residues: CARSLVGTVRESSGNTIYF. The chain has TRBV5-3 and TRBJ1-3; D is uncertain. TRBV5-3 falls under the ORF class, with uncertain function. The ends were cut back, 0 bases at V and 0 bases at J, with 19 bases in the middle. The CDR3 spans 19 residues.

CDR3 coding DNA: TGCGCCAGCAGCGAACCGGGGGGAACTGAAGCTTTCTTT. Its protein is CASSEPGGTEAFF. V usage is TRBV5-1 and J usage is TRBJ1-1, with D possibly being TRBD1 (5 bases). The V end lost 4 bases, the J end lost 5 bases, and 12 bases lay between the germline ends. The V gene's germline CDR1 is SGHRS and CDR2 YFSETQ. The CDR3 is 13 amino acids.

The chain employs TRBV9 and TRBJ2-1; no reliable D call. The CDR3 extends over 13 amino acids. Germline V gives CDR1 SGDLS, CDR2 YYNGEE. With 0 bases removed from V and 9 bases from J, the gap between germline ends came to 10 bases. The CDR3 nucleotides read TGTGCCAGCAGCGTAGTGGGTAGGAGTGAGCAGTTCTTC. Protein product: CASSVVGRSEQFF.

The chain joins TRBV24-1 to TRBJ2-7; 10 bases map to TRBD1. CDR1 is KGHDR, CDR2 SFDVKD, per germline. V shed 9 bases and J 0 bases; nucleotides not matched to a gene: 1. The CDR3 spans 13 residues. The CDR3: CATGQGVSYEQYF. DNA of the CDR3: TGTGCCACCGGACAGGGGGTCTCCTACGAGCAGTACTTC.

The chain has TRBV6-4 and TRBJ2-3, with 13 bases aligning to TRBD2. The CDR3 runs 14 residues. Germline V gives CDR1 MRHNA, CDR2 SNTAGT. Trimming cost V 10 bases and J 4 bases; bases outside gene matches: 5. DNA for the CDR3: TGTGCCACTCGGACTAGCGGGAGTTCAGATACGCAGTATTTT. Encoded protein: CATRTSGSSDTQYF.

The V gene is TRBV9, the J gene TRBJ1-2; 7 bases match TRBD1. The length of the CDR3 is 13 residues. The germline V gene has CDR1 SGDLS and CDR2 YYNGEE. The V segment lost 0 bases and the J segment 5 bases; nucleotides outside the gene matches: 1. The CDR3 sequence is CASSVDRGYGYTF. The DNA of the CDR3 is TGTGCCAGCAGCGTAGACAGGGGATATGGCTACACCTTC.